The next 10 T cell receptor beta chains were all read from a single sample in a study of T cells after posttransplantation cyclophosphamide. Cells defined as naive were viable CD3+CD4+ or CD3+CD8+ and CCR7+CD45RA+CD45RO-CD95-CD27+CD28+. Profiled with immunoSEQ multiplex PCR; TCRdb holds only in-frame clones, not every one. The table shows some 30,000 clones, with 91% occurring only once. The sequenced material came from naive CD4+ T cells sorted from blood. Receptor source: a man aged 25-45 years in good health and a related stem cell transplant donor.

This rearrangement joins TRBV6-5 to TRBJ1-1; D is ambiguous. The ends were cut back, 6 bases at V and 11 bases at J, with 19 bases in the middle. The germline V gene encodes CDR1 MNHEY and CDR2 SVGAGI. This CDR3 has 13 amino acids. In DNA, the CDR3 is TGTGCCAGCAGCCGCCCCGGGTTTTCGGGGGCTTTCTTT. This codes for CASSRPGFSGAFF.

CDR3 nucleotide sequence: TGCGCCAGCAGCCCCTTACTAGGGACCGGGGAGCTGTTTTTT. This encodes CASSPLLGTGELFF. The chain recombines TRBV5-1 with TRBJ2-2; D might be TRBD2 (5 bases). The CDR3 contains 14 residues. Trimming cost V 4 bases and J 5 bases, with 12 bases left between them. The germline gives CDR1 SGHRS, CDR2 YFSETQ.

The chain uses TRBV19 and TRBJ2-7; TRBD1 aligns across 10 bases. V gave up 6 bases and J gave up 4 bases; unmatched junction bases: 6. This CDR3 is built from 14 residues. The germline CDR1 and CDR2 sequences are LNHDA and SQIVND (reference sequence). The CDR3 bases are TGTGCCAGTAGCCCCCGGACAGGGGGGTACGAGCAGTACTTC. This encodes CASSPRTGGYEQYF.

The gene calls are TRBV14 and TRBJ1-2, with 9 bases that match TRBD1. Per germline, CDR1 SGHDN and CDR2 FVKESK. The ends lost 3 bases at V and 4 bases at J; junction bases unmatched: 3. The CDR3 is 14 amino acids. CDR3 nucleotide sequence: TGTGCCAGCAGCCACACGACAGGGGGCTATGGCTACACCTTC. Amino acids: CASSHTTGGYGYTF.

The chain joins TRBV6-5 to TRBJ1-1, with a weak D call TRBD1 (5 bases). The CDR3 has 14 amino acids. CDR1 and CDR2 from the germline V gene are MNHEY and SVGAGI. V was shortened by 7 bases and J by 5 bases, with 17 bases between the two germline ends. CDR3: CASTLGEAGTEAFF. The CDR3, as DNA: TGTGCCAGCACCTTGGGGGAGGCCGGGACTGAAGCTTTCTTT.

The chain is built from TRBV2 and TRBJ1-2; 12 positions agree with TRBD1. Germline values: CDR1 SNHLY, CDR2 FYNNEI. CDR3 length equals 17 residues. The V segment lost 1 base and the J segment 4 bases; nucleotides outside the gene matches: 7. The CDR3 DNA reads as TGTGCCAGCAGTGAAGAGAGGGGACAGGGGGCCCTCTATGGCTACACCTTC. Translating it yields CASSEERGQGALYGYTF.

Only a few counts were recorded for this clone. The V gene is TRBV10-2, the J gene TRBJ1-6; 8 bases are a match to TRBD1. The J segment lost 7 bases and the V segment lost 5 bases, leaving 4 bases of the junction unmatched. Germline lookup yields CDR1 WSHSY and CDR2 SAAADI. The CDR3 extends over 14 amino acids. The CDR3 nucleotides are TGCGCCAGCAGTTCCCGGACAGGGAATTCACCCCTCCACTTT. It is translated as CASSSRTGNSPLHF.

This clone was recorded only once. The chain uses TRBV6-1 and TRBJ2-7; D is possibly TRBD1 (5 bases). The V end was cut by 6 bases, the J end by 3 bases, with 12 bases between. Germline V gives CDR1 MNHNS, CDR2 SASEGT. There are 13 residues in the CDR3. This CDR3 is CASSPDRNYEQYF. The CDR3 region has the DNA TGTGCCAGCAGCCCCGACAGAAACTACGAGCAGTACTTC.

V is TRBV7-9 and J is TRBJ1-5, with a possible D match to TRBD1 (5 bases). V lost 1 base, J lost 5 bases, and 6 bases lay in between. The germline CDR1 and CDR2 sequences are SEHNR and FQNEAQ (reference sequence). CDR3 length: 13 residues. Written as DNA, the CDR3 is TGTGCCAGCAGCTTAGAGGGGTATCAGCCCCAGCATTTT. Translation gives CASSLEGYQPQHF.

CDR3 DNA sequence: TGCGCCAGCAGCTTGAAAGGGGACACTGAAGCTTTCTTT. It codes for CASSLKGDTEAFF. V is TRBV5-1 and J is TRBJ1-1; possible D gene TRBD1, 5 bases. Germline lookup yields CDR1 SGHRS and CDR2 YFSETQ. V was clipped by 1 base and J by 3 bases, with 7 bases between them. This CDR3 spans 13 amino acids.